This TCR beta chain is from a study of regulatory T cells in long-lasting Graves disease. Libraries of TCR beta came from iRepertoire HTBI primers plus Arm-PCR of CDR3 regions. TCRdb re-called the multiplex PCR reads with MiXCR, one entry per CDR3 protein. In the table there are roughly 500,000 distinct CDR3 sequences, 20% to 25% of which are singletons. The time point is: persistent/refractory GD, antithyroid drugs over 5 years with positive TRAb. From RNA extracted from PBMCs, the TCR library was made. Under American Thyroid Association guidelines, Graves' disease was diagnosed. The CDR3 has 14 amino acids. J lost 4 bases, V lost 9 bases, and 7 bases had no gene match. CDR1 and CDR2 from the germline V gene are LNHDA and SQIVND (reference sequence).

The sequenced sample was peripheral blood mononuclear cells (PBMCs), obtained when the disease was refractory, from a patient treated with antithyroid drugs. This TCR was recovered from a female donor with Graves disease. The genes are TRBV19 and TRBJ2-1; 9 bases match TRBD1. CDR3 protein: CASARDRAYNEQFF. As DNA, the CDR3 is TGTGCCAGCGCCCGGGACAGGGCTTACAATGAGCAGTTCTTC.